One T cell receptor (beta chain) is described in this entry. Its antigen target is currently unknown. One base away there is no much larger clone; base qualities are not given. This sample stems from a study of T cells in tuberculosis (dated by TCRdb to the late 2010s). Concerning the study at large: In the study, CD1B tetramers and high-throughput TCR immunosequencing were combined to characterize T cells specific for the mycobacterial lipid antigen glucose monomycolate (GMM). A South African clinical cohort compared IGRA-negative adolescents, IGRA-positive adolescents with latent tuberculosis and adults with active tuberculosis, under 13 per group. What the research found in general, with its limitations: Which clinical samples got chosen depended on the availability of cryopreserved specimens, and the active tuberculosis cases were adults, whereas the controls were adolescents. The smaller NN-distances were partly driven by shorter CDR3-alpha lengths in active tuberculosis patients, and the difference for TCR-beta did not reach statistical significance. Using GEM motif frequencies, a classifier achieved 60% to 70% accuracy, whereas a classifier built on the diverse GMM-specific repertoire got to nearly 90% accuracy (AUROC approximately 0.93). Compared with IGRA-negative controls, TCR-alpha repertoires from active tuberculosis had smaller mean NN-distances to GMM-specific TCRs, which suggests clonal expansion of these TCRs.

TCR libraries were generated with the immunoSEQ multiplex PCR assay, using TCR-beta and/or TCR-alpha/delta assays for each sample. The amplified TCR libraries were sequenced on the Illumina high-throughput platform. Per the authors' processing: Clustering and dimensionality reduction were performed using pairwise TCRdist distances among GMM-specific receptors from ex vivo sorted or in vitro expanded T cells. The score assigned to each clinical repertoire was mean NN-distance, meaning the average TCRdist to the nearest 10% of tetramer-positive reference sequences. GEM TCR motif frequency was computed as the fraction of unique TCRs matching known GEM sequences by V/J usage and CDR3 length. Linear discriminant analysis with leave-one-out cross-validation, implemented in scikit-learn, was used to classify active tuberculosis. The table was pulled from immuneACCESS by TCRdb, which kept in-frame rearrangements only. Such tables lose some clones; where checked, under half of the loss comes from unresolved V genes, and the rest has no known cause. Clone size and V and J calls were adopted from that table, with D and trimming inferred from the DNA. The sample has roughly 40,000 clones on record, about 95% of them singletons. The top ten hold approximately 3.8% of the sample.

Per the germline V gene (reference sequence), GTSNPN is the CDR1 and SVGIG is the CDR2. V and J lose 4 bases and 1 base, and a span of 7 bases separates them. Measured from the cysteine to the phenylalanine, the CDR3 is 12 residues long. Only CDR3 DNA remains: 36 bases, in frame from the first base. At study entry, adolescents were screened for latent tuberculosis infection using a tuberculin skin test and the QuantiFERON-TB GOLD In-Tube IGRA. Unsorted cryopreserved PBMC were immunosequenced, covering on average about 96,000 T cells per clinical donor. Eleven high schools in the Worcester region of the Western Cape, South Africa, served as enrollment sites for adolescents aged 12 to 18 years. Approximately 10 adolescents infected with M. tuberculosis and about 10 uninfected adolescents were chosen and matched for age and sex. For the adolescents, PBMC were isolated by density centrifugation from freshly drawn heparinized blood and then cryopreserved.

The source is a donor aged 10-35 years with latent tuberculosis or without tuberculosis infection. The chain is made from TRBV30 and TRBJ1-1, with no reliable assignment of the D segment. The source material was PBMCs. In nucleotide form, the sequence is TGTGCCTGGAACTTTAAGAACACTGAAGCTTTCTTT. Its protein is CAWNFKNTEAFF.